This T cell receptor (beta chain) was found in a study of tumor-infiltrating lymphocytes in localized non-small cell lung cancer. Worth noting for this clone: As yet, its antigen is unknown.

CDR1 LNHDA and CDR2 SQIVND come from the germline V gene (reference sequence). J was trimmed by 7 bases and V by 2 bases; bases with no gene match: 8. CDR3 size: 15 residues. Study-level findings and limits: TCR sequencing covered a subset of patients with enough tissue. T-cell fraction did not differ between immunotypes IM1 and IM2.

Sequenced by immunoSEQ multiplex PCR; TCRdb stores in-frame clones only, minus some. The sample consists of around 15,000 clones, roughly 72% of them appearing once. The receptor comes from a human donor with non-small cell lung cancer. The specimen was lung tumor tissue. The chain is built from TRBV19 and TRBJ2-7, with 10 bases aligning to TRBD2. Here the CDR3 reads CASSILAGASGEQYF. CDR3 sequence (DNA): TGTGCCAGTAGTATACTAGCGGGAGCTTCTGGTGAGCAGTACTTC.